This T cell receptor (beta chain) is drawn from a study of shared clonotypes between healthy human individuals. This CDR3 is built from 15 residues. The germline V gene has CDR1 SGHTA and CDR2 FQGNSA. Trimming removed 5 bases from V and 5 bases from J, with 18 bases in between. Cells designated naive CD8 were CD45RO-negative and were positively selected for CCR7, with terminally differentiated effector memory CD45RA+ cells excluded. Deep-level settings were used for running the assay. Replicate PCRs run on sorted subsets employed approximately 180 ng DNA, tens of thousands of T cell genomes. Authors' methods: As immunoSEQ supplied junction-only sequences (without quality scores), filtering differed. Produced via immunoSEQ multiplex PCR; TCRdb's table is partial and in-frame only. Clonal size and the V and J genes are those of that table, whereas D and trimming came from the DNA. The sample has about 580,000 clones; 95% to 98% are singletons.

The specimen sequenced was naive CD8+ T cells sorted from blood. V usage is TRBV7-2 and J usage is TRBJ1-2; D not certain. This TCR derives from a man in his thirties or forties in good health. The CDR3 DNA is TGTGCCAGCAGCGTAATGGCCTCACCGTGGTATGGCTACACCTTC. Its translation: CASSVMASPWYGYTF.